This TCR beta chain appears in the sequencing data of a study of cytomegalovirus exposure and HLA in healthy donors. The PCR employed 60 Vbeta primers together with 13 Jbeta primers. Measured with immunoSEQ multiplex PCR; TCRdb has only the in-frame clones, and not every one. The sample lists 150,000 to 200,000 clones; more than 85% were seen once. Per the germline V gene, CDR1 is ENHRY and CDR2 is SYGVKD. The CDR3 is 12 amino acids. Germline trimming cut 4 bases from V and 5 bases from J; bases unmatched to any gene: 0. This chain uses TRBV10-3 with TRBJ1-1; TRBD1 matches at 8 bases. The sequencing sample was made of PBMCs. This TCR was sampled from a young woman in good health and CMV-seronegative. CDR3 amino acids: CAISGTGTEAFF. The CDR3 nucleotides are TGTGCCATCAGTGGGACAGGGACTGAAGCTTTCTTT.